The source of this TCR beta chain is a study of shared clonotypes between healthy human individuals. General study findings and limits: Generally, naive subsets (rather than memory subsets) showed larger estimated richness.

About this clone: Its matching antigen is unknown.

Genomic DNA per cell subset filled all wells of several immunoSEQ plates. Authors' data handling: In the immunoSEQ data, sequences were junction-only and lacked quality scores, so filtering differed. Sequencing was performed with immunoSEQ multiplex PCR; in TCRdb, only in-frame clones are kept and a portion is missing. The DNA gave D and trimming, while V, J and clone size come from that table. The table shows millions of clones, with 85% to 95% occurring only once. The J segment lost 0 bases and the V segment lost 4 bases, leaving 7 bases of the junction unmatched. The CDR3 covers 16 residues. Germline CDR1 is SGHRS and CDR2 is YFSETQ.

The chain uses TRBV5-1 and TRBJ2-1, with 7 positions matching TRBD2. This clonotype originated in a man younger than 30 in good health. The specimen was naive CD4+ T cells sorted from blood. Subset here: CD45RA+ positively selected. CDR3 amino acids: CASSRRGGSSYNEQFF. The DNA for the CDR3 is TGCGCCAGCAGCCGGAGGGGCGGGAGCTCCTACAATGAGCAGTTCTTC.